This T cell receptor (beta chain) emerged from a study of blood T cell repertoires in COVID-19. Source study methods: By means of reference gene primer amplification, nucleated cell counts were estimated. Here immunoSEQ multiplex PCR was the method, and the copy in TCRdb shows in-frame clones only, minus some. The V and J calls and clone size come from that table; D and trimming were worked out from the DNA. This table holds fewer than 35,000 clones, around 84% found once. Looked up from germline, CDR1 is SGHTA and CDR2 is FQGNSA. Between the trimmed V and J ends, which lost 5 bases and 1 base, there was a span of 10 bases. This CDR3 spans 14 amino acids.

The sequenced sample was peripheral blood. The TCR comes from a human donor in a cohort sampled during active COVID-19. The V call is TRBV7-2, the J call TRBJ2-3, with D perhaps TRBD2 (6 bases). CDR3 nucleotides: TGTGCCAGCAGCCCGCCTAGCGGCACAGATACGCAGTATTTT. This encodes CASSPPSGTDTQYF.